This TCR beta chain was observed in a study of molecular identifiers for immune sequencing clone quantification. TCRdb independently ran MiXCR on the PCR reads; one entry per CDR3 protein. The sample lists approximately 680,000 distinct CDR3 sequences, 25% seen once, with 0.75% to 0.8% in the top ten. The germline V gene encodes CDR1 SGHDT and CDR2 YYEEEE. The length of the CDR3 is 13 residues. This clonotype appeared a single time. It may be a read error: a sequence one base away is much more abundant. Sequencing used naive CD8+ T cells from blood, with Jurkat cell RNA spiked in. Subset specified: FACS-sorted CD8+CD4-CCR7+CD45RA+ naive T cells. The receptor was isolated from a human donor in good health. Some libraries in this study had Jurkat cell RNA spiked in. V is TRBV5-6 and J is TRBJ2-7; D might be TRBD1 (6 bases). The CDR3 coding sequence is TGTGCCAGCAGCTTGAGGGCAGGGGACGAGCAGCACTTC. It translates to CASSLRAGDEQHF.